This entry lists 21 T cell receptor beta chains sequenced from one sample in a study of CD8 T cells in Susac syndrome. An amount of RNA that ranged from about 0.45 to 1 ug was reverse transcribed with random hexamers. Each CDR3 protein is one row after TCRdb ran MiXCR on the immunoSEQ multiplex PCR reads. This table holds 70,000 or so distinct CDR3 sequences, around 93% found once. The source material was CD8+ T cells from PBMCs. The source is a human donor in good health.

The chain combines TRBV6-5 with TRBJ1-1; D is ambiguous. Germline V CDR1 and CDR2: MNHEY, SVGAGI. There are 13 residues in the CDR3. V was shortened by 6 bases and J by 0 bases, with 8 bases between the two germline ends. This CDR3 is CASSTNLNTEAFF. CDR3 sequence (DNA): TGTGCCAGCAGCACCAACTTGAACACTGAAGCTTTCTTT.

The chain combines TRBV9 with TRBJ2-5, with D hard to call. The V end lost 0 bases, the J end lost 5 bases, and 17 bases lay between the germline ends. Germline lookup yields CDR1 SGDLS and CDR2 YYNGEE. The CDR3 sequence is 16 residues long. In DNA form, the CDR3 reads TGTGCCAGCAGCGTAGGGATCAGTCGTATGGGGGAGACCCAGTACTTC. Translated: CASSVGISRMGETQYF. The variable domain in full, with the rest retrieved from reference TRBV9 and TRBJ2-5, is DSGVTQTPKHLITATGQRVTLRCSPRSGDLSVYWYQQSLDQGLQFLIQYYNGEERAKGNILERFSAQQFPDLHSELNLSSLELGDSALYFCASSVGISRMGETQYFGPGTRLLVL.

The V and J genes are TRBV29-1 and TRBJ2-7, with TRBD1 matching 10 bases. Germline assignment: CDR1 SQVTM and CDR2 ANQGSEA. The CDR3 totals 12 residues. The J segment lost 5 bases and the V segment lost 4 bases, leaving 2 bases of the junction unmatched. Here the CDR3 reads CSVAGTGDEQYF. The CDR3 region has the DNA TGCAGCGTTGCGGGGACAGGGGACGAGCAGTACTTC.

This chain connects TRBV7-9 to TRBJ2-7, with D hard to call. V lost 4 bases and J 2 bases, leaving 12 bases between the germline ends. Germline V CDR1 and CDR2: SEHNR, FQNEAQ (reference sequence). CDR3 length: 14 amino acids. The CDR3: CASSSEKYAYEQYF. Here the CDR3 DNA reads TGTGCCAGCAGCTCCGAAAAGTACGCCTACGAGCAGTACTTC.

This clonotype has only a few counts. The rearrangement links TRBV3-1 to TRBJ2-7; D remains ambiguous. Germline V lookup: CDR1 LGHDT, CDR2 YNNKEL (reference sequence). Trimming cost V 1 base and J 0 bases, with 13 bases left between them. CDR3 length equals 16 residues. The CDR3 bases are TGTGCCAGCAGCCAAGGAGTATCGGCTAGCTCCTACGAGCAGTACTTC. Amino acids: CASSQGVSASSYEQYF.

This chain uses TRBV27 with TRBJ1-4, with TRBD1 matching over 9 bases. V lost 4 bases to trimming and J lost 0 bases; unmatched junction nucleotides: 3. From germline, CDR1 is MNHEY and CDR2 SMNVEV (reference sequence). The CDR3 is made up of 16 amino acids. The CDR3 reads CASSWTGVATNEKLFF. CDR3 nucleotide sequence: TGTGCCAGCAGTTGGACAGGGGTCGCAACTAATGAAAAACTGTTTTTT.

This chain links TRBV24-1 with TRBJ1-2; D call uncertain. Germline CDR1 KGHDR, CDR2 SFDVKD. The CDR3 loop spans 14 amino acids. V lost 0 bases and J 2 bases, leaving 6 bases between the germline ends. The CDR3 coding sequence is TGTGCCACCAGTGATTTGGGCAACAACTATGGCTACACCTTC. It yields the protein CATSDLGNNYGYTF.

The chain employs TRBV4-1 and TRBJ2-5; the D gene could be TRBD1 or TRBD2 (5 bases each). The CDR3 has 16 residues. CDR1 MGHRA and CDR2 YSYEKL come from the germline V gene. Trimming took 1 base from V and 5 from J, leaving 17 bases between them. The CDR3 reads CASSQVPGRWPETQYF. The CDR3 DNA is TGCGCCAGCAGCCAAGTTCCGGGACGGTGGCCGGAGACCCAGTACTTC.

The J gene is TRBJ1-6, the V gene TRBV6-2 or TRBV6-3; D might be TRBD1 (6 bases). This CDR3 region has 13 residues. Germline loops: CDR1 MNHEY, CDR2 SVGEGT. The V and J ends lost 8 bases and 9 bases respectively, with 14 bases between them. The CDR3 sequence is CASPERGCSPLHF. CDR3 sequence (DNA): TGTGCCAGCCCCGAAAGGGGGTGTTCACCCCTCCACTTT.

The chain links TRBV14 to TRBJ2-2; D unclear. Germline CDR1 is SGHDN and CDR2 is FVKESK. This CDR3 region has 14 residues. V was shortened by 1 base and J by 2 bases, with 5 bases between the two germline ends. The CDR3 coding sequence is TGTGCCAGCAGCCAAGTCGAAAACACCGGGGAGCTGTTTTTT. Its translation is CASSQVENTGELFF.

The chain uses TRBV3-1 and TRBJ2-1; TRBD1 matches 7 bases. Germline V gene data show CDR1 as LGHDT and CDR2 as YNNKEL (reference sequence). The length of the CDR3 is 15 residues. The J segment lost 3 bases and the V segment lost 0 bases, leaving 2 bases of the junction unmatched. CDR3 residues: CASSQDPGGYNEQFF. DNA of the CDR3: TGTGCCAGCAGCCAAGATCCAGGGGGCTACAATGAGCAGTTCTTC.

The chain links TRBV4-2 to TRBJ1-1, with D perhaps matching TRBD1 (6 bases). The CDR3 totals 14 residues. Germline lookup yields CDR1 LGHNA and CDR2 YNFKEQ. V was shortened by 8 bases and J by 0 bases, with 13 bases between the two germline ends. The CDR3 DNA sequence: TGTGCCAGCTGGGAGGGGGGCCTGAACACTGAAGCTTTCTTT. This encodes CASWEGGLNTEAFF.

The chain recombines TRBV3-1 with TRBJ1-1; tentatively, D is TRBD1 (6 bases). Looked up from germline, CDR1 is LGHDT and CDR2 is YNNKEL (reference sequence). CDR3 size: 13 residues. V gave up 5 bases and J gave up 6 bases, with 13 bases separating them. The CDR3 DNA reads TGTGCCAGCAGCTCCAAAGGGGGGGCTGAAGCTTTCTTT. Residues: CASSSKGGAEAFF.

This chain connects TRBV28 to TRBJ2-5; 7 bases are shared with TRBD2. The length of the CDR3 is 14 residues. Germline-derived CDR1 and CDR2 are MDHEN and SYDVKM. The junction had 6 bases not matched to a gene; V was cut back by 5 bases and J by 3 bases. The CDR3 DNA sequence: TGTGCCAGCAGTCCGTCGGCGGGGGAAGAGACCCAGTACTTC. Protein sequence: CASSPSAGEETQYF.

This chain links TRBV5-1 with TRBJ2-1, with 11 bases matching TRBD2. With V trimmed by 4 bases and J by 0 bases, 3 bases remained unmatched. Per germline, CDR1 SGHRS and CDR2 YFSETQ. This CDR3 spans 16 amino acids. The DNA for the CDR3 is TGCGCCAGCAGCCTAGCGGGGGGAGACTCCTACAATGAGCAGTTCTTC. Its translation is CASSLAGGDSYNEQFF.

The rearrangement uses TRBV14 and TRBJ2-5; D is perhaps TRBD2 (6 bases). V lost 3 bases to trimming and J lost 4 bases, with 21 bases between them. The CDR3 spans 17 residues. The germline V gene encodes CDR1 SGHDN and CDR2 FVKESK. The CDR3 DNA is TGTGCCAGCAGCCATTTCCCCGGGACCGGGGGAGGAGAGACCCAGTACTTC. As protein: CASSHFPGTGGGETQYF.

V and J are TRBV3-1 and TRBJ1-2; TRBD1 agrees at 8 bases. Germline assignment: CDR1 LGHDT and CDR2 YNNKEL (reference sequence). The CDR3 length is 11 residues. V gave up 10 bases and J gave up 8 bases; unmatched junction bases: 6. In DNA, the CDR3 is TGTGCCATCCGACAGGGGCTAGGCTACACCTTC. Residues: CAIRQGLGYTF.

The rearrangement joins TRBV3-1 to TRBJ2-1; D is undetermined. The V end was cut by 1 base, the J end by 7 bases, with 17 bases between. The CDR3 loop spans 16 amino acids. CDR1 is LGHDT, CDR2 YNNKEL, per germline (reference sequence). CDR3 DNA: TGTGCCAGCAGCCAAGGGGAAACGGGTTGGGGTAATGAGCAGTTCTTC. This gives the protein CASSQGETGWGNEQFF.

The chain combines TRBV7-9 with TRBJ2-1; 8 bases agree with TRBD1. This CDR3 spans 13 amino acids. The V gene end was trimmed by 4 bases and the J gene end by 10 bases; junction bases not matched to a gene: 6. Germline-derived CDR1 and CDR2 are SEHNR and FQNEAQ (reference sequence). The DNA of the CDR3 is TGTGCCAGCAGCTCCGGACAGGGTAACGAGCAGTTCTTC. It translates to CASSSGQGNEQFF.

This chain uses TRBV5-6 with TRBJ2-7; D gene uncertain. V shed 4 bases and J shed 6 bases, with 11 bases lying between them. The CDR3 is 12 amino acids. Per the germline V gene, CDR1 is SGHDT and CDR2 is YYEEEE. The CDR3 DNA reads TGTGCCAGCAGCCCCGCTCGGGTCGAGCAGTACGTC. Translation gives CASSPARVEQYV.

The genes are TRBV4-1 and TRBJ1-5; maybe TRBD1 (5 bases). Germline V lookup: CDR1 MGHRA, CDR2 YSYEKL. This CDR3 is 14 amino acids long. With 1 base removed from V and 5 bases from J, the gap between germline ends came to 9 bases. CDR3 DNA: TGCGCCAGCAGCCAAGGCGGGGGGTATCAGCCCCAGCATTTT. It codes for CASSQGGGYQPQHF.